The clone carrying this TCR beta chain was seen repeatedly, ten times or more. The antigen is unknown. TCRdb re-called the reads through MiXCR, storing one row per CDR3 protein. The sample has 650,000 to 900,000 distinct CDR3 sequences, about 33% seen once. This entry comes from a study of T cell repertoires in cytomegalovirus infection. Study-wide points: Ex vivo responses were dominated by HLA-C-restricted CMV-specific TCR beta clonotypes.

This CDR3 contains 15 residues. CDR1 SGHVS and CDR2 FQNEAQ come from the germline V gene. Trimming shortened V by 1 base and J by 5 bases, and 13 bases separated the two germline ends. This sequence originates from a human donor in good health (CMV status not recorded). Some clones in this sample may be carry-over from other donors' samples. The rearrangement uses TRBV7-8 and TRBJ2-3; D is possibly TRBD2 (5 bases). The material sequenced was cultured CD8+ T cells from PBMCs, taken from culture after CMV antigen stimulation. As DNA, the CDR3 is TGTGCCAGCAGCTTAGTTCCGGGGTCCCGAGATACGCAGTATTTT. Translated: CASSLVPGSRDTQYF.